Described below is a single T cell receptor (beta chain) sequence and its context. Assay used: immunoSEQ multiplex PCR; TCRdb lists only in-frame clones, some missing. The sample comprises approximately 270,000 clones, 90% of which are singletons, and roughly 4.3% rests with the top ten. These data originate in a study of blood T cell repertoires in COVID-19. Assignment of participants to cohorts was predicated upon participant-reported clinical history. Germline lookup yields CDR1 MGHRA and CDR2 YSYEKL. Trimming took off 2 bases at V and 0 bases at J, with 14 bases between the two ends. The CDR3 totals 17 residues.

The clonotype originates from a woman aged 25 to 39 with acute COVID-19. The chain couples TRBV4-1 to TRBJ2-1; D might be TRBD2 (6 bases). Sequenced input: PBMCs or T cells enriched from blood (not recorded which). CDR3 coding DNA: TGCGCCAGCAGCCAACTAACTAGCTTCAGCTCCTACAATGAGCAGTTCTTC. It yields the protein CASSQLTSFSSYNEQFF.